Shown below are 6 T cell receptor beta chains from a single sample sequenced in a study of human T cells and chemical hapten exposure. The sample's time point: pre-sensitization, week 0. Regarding treatment: therapeutic diphenylcyclopropenone sensitization with weekly scalp DPC. TCRdb ran MiXCR on the RACE reads and lists one entry per CDR3 protein. The sample gives around 300,000 distinct CDR3 sequences, 7.5% to 8% of which show up once; 1.2% is in the top ten. Here the sequenced sample was whole blood, taken in connection with sensitization to the hapten diphenylcyclopropenone (DPC). The receptors come from a young man with alopecia areata. Some clones in this sample may be carry-over from other donors' samples.

This clonotype occurred a few times. This chain links TRBV5-6 with TRBJ1-6; TRBD1 might be the D (6 bases). Trimming stripped 3 bases from V and 7 bases from J, with 14 bases between. Germline CDR1 is SGHDT and CDR2 is YYEEEE. This CDR3 region has 15 residues. CDR3 nucleotides: TGTGCCAGCAGCTCCCCGGGACAAGGCAATTCACCCCTCCACTTT. Protein sequence: CASSSPGQGNSPLHF.

This clonotype was recorded many times. The chain employs TRBV7-2 and TRBJ1-5; 9 positions agree with TRBD1. The length of the CDR3 is 17 residues. Looked up from germline, CDR1 is SGHTA and CDR2 is FQGNSA. V lost 1 base, J lost 2 bases, and 6 bases stayed unmatched. The CDR3, as DNA: TGTGCCAGCAGCTTAGGGGCACAGGGGGCTGGCAATCAGCCCCAGCATTTT. Its translation: CASSLGAQGAGNQPQHF. Full variable domain (missing parts from reference TRBV7-2 and TRBJ1-5): GAGVSQSPSNKVTEKGKDVELRCDPISGHTALYWYRQSLGQGLEFLIYFQGNSAPDKSGLPSDRFSAERTGGSVSTLTIQRTQQEDSAVYLCASSLGAQGAGNQPQHFGDGTRLSIL.

J is TRBJ1-6 and V is TRBV3-1; D is undetermined. The length of the CDR3 is 16 residues. Trimming removed 1 base from V and 0 bases from J, with 7 bases in between. Germline assignment: CDR1 LGHDT and CDR2 YNNKEL (reference sequence). The CDR3 region is CASSQAGSSYNSPLHF. The DNA of the CDR3 is TGTGCCAGCAGCCAAGCTGGAAGCTCCTATAATTCACCCCTCCACTTT.

This clonotype was detected many times. The gene calls are TRBV4-3 and TRBJ2-1; 7 bases are a match to TRBD1. Germline V CDR1 and CDR2: LGHNA, YSLEER. CDR3 size: 15 residues. With 4 bases clipped from V and 0 bases from J, the junction kept 3 bases outside the gene matches. In DNA, the CDR3 is TGCGCCAGCAGCCGGGACAGTCGCTCCTACAATGAGCAGTTCTTC. Translation gives CASSRDSRSYNEQFF.

V and J are TRBV28 and TRBJ1-2; 8 bases align to TRBD1. CDR3 length: 18 amino acids. The V segment lost 3 bases and the J segment 3 bases; nucleotides outside the gene matches: 15. CDR1 MDHEN and CDR2 SYDVKM come from the germline V gene. The CDR3 DNA sequence: TGTGCCAGCAGTTTCCCACGACTTCAGGACAGGGAGTACTATGGCTACACCTTC. It is translated as CASSFPRLQDREYYGYTF.

This clonotype was counted many times. The chain uses TRBV20-1 and TRBJ2-1; tentative D call: TRBD1 (5 bases). CDR3 length equals 12 residues. Germline assignment: CDR1 DFQATT and CDR2 SNEGSKA (reference sequence). V was cut by 8 bases and J by 6 bases, with 14 bases left in between. The CDR3 loop reads CSSNRQSNEQFF. In nucleotides, the CDR3 is TGCAGTTCTAACAGACAGAGCAATGAGCAGTTCTTC.